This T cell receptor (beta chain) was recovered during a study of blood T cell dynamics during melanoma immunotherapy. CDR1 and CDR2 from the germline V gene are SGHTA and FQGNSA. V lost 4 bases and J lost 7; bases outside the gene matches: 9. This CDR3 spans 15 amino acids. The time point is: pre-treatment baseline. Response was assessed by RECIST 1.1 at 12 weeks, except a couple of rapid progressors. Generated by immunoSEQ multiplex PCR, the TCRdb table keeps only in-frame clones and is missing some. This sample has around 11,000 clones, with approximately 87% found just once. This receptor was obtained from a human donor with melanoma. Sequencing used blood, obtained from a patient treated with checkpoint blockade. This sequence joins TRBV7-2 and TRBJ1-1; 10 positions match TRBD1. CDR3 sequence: CASSSRGGDRGEAFF. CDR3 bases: TGTGCCAGCAGCTCCCGTGGTGGGGACAGGGGTGAAGCTTTCTTT.